The 25 T cell receptor beta chains given below trace back to one sample, sequenced in a study of CDR3 diversity in severe acne. A single record per CDR3 protein comes from TCRdb applying MiXCR to the PCR reads. The sample has tens of thousands of distinct CDR3 sequences; around 54% are singletons. Sample: blood. The source of these receptors is a male donor with severe acne vulgaris.

The chain carries TRBV7-9 and TRBJ2-6; TRBD1 agrees at 7 bases. V gave up 6 bases and J gave up 0 bases; unmatched junction bases: 11. In germline, CDR1 is SEHNR, CDR2 FQNEAQ (reference sequence). The CDR3 contains 18 residues. CDR3 in DNA: TGTGCCAGCAGTCAAGGGGGCCCACTTCCCTCTGGGGCCAACGTCCTGACTTTC. Translation: CASSQGGPLPSGANVLTF.

This clonotype was seen a few times. This sequence joins TRBV6-6 and TRBJ1-2, with D hard to call. The CDR3 length is 16 residues. Germline CDR1 is MNHNY and CDR2 is SVGAGI (reference sequence). V lost 0 bases and J lost 3, with 14 bases in between. CDR3 in DNA: TGTGCCAGCAGTTACTCTCCCCAGGAAAGGCACTATGGCTACACCTTC. It yields the protein CASSYSPQERHYGYTF.

In this sample, this clonotype turned up many times. The chain links TRBV2 to TRBJ2-5, with 9 bases lining up with TRBD1. The junction had 12 bases not matched to a gene; V was cut back by 8 bases and J by 5 bases. There are 15 residues in the CDR3. Germline V gene sequence: CDR1 SNHLY, CDR2 FYNNEI. Here the CDR3 DNA reads TGTGCCAGCGCCCGGGAACAGGGGGCTTGGGAGACCCAGTACTTC. It specifies CASAREQGAWETQYF.

Points on this clonotype: This may arise from a read error, as a much more abundant clone is one base away. The CDR3 DNA reads TGTGCCAGTAGTGAGACAGAAAACTATGGCTACACCTTC. The encoded protein is CASSETENYGYTF. The chain joins TRBV19 to TRBJ1-2, with D possibly matching TRBD1 (5 bases). The germline gives CDR1 LNHDA, CDR2 SQIVND (reference sequence). V lost 5 bases and J 2 bases, leaving 9 bases between the germline ends. The CDR3 contains 13 residues.

As to this clonotype: The junction departs from germline at one end; a sequencing error may be responsible. The chain is built from TRBV9 and TRBJ2-1; D not certain. The germline V gene encodes CDR1 SGDLS and CDR2 YYNGEE. This CDR3 comprises 13 residues. The CDR3 nucleotides are TGTGCCGGCAGCGTAGGTCAATACAATGAGCAGTTCTTC. Amino acids: CAGSVGQYNEQFF.

The genes are TRBV29-1 and TRBJ2-5, with a tentative D call TRBD1 (6 bases). Germline CDR1 is SQVTM and CDR2 is ANQGSEA. The CDR3 contains 12 residues. V dropped 6 bases and J dropped 0 bases, with 8 bases sitting between them. The DNA of the CDR3 is TGCAGCGTCAGGGGCAACCAAGAGACCCAGTACTTC. The encoded protein is CSVRGNQETQYF. The whole variable domain, filled in from reference TRBV29-1 and TRBJ2-5, reads SAVISQKPSRDICQRGTSLTIQCQVDSQVTMMFWYRQQPGQSLTLIATANQGSEATYESGFVIDKFPISRPNLTFSTLTVSNMSPEDSSIYLCSVRGNQETQYFGPGTRLLVL.

The sample holds a few counts of this clonotype. At one boundary the junction diverges from the germline segment, which might be a read error. V is TRBV12-3 or TRBV12-4 and J is TRBJ2-7; D call uncertain. The CDR3 length is 13 residues. CDR3: CVSSFGDSYEQYF. CDR3 DNA: TGTGTCAGCAGTTTCGGAGATTCCTACGAGCAGTACTTC.

V and J are TRBV7-8 and TRBJ2-4; TRBD1 might be the D (7 bases). The CDR3 loop spans 15 amino acids. From germline, CDR1 is SGHVS and CDR2 FQNEAQ. Trimming took off 1 base at V and 6 bases at J, with 13 bases between the two ends. The CDR3 bases are TGTGCCAGCAGCTTAGACCCAGGGGGAGGAAACATTCAGTACTTC. This encodes CASSLDPGGGNIQYF.

This clonotype was observed many times. V gene TRBV11-2 combines with J gene TRBJ2-5; a weak D match, TRBD1 (6 bases). In germline, CDR1 is SGHAT, CDR2 FQNNGV. The CDR3 extends over 15 amino acids. V was clipped by 2 bases and J by 4 bases, with 14 bases between them. CDR3 amino acids: CASSLYRAMGETQYF. CDR3 DNA sequence: TGTGCCAGCAGCTTATACAGGGCGATGGGAGAGACCCAGTACTTC. Drawing the rest from reference TRBV11-2 and TRBJ2-5, the complete variable domain is EAGVAQSPRYKIIEKRQSVAFWCNPISGHATLYWYQQILGQGPKLLIQFQNNGVVDDSQLPKDRFSAERLKGVDSTLKIQPAKLEDSAVYLCASSLYRAMGETQYFGPGTRLLVL.

At least ten counts were recorded for this clonotype. V usage is TRBV4-1 and J usage is TRBJ1-6; 10 bases fit TRBD1. Germline trimming cut 1 base from V and 9 bases from J; bases unmatched to any gene: 0. CDR3 length: 14 residues. Germline V lookup: CDR1 MGHRA, CDR2 YSYEKL. CDR3 residues: CASSQGQGASPLHF. Here the CDR3 DNA reads TGCGCCAGCAGCCAAGGACAGGGGGCTTCACCCCTCCACTTT.

This clonotype was counted only a few times. This chain connects TRBV4-1 to TRBJ1-1; 10 bases are a match to TRBD1. Germline CDR1 MGHRA, CDR2 YSYEKL. The V segment lost 1 base and the J segment 5 bases; nucleotides outside the gene matches: 4. This CDR3 comprises 15 residues. In DNA form, the CDR3 reads TGCGCCAGCAGCCAAGTGACAGGGGGCTATACTGAAGCTTTCTTT. Translation: CASSQVTGGYTEAFF.

CDR3 sequence reads: CASSGQDHSGNTIYF. In nucleotides, the CDR3 is TGTGCCAGCAGCGGACAGGACCACTCTGGAAACACCATATATTTT. The chain employs TRBV28 and TRBJ1-3; 7 nucleotides line up with TRBD1. V lost 6 bases to trimming and J lost 0 bases; unmatched junction nucleotides: 5. Per the germline V gene, CDR1 is MDHEN and CDR2 is SYDVKM. The CDR3 is made up of 15 amino acids. Filled out from reference TRBV28 and TRBJ1-3, the complete variable domain reads DVKVTQSSRYLVKRTGEKVFLECVQDMDHENMFWYRQDPGLGLRLIYFSYDVKMKEKGDIPEGYSVSREKKERFSLILESASTNQTSMYLCASSGQDHSGNTIYFGEGSWLTVV.

V gene TRBV28 combines with J gene TRBJ1-5; D is uncertain. Trimming took 6 bases from V and 5 from J, leaving 17 bases between them. Per germline, CDR1 MDHEN and CDR2 SYDVKM. This CDR3 is 15 amino acids long. The CDR3 nucleotides are TGTGCCAGCAGCCCAAATTACAATATGGATCAGCCCCAGCATTTT. Translating gives CASSPNYNMDQPQHF.

The CDR3 here is CSRTSGRADNEQFF. The DNA for the CDR3 is TGCAGCAGGACTAGCGGGAGGGCGGACAATGAGCAGTTCTTC. The chain carries TRBV20-1 and TRBJ2-1, with 15 bases that match TRBD2. This CDR3 is 14 amino acids long. Germline assignment: CDR1 DFQATT and CDR2 SNEGSKA (reference sequence).

The V gene is TRBV25-1, the J gene TRBJ2-3, with D maybe TRBD2 (5 bases). The CDR3 covers 14 residues. Germline CDR1 reads MGHDK; CDR2 reads SYGVNS. Trimming took 7 bases from V and 0 from J, leaving 11 bases between them. In DNA form, the CDR3 reads TGTGCCAGCATCGGGGAACGTAGCACAGATACGCAGTATTTT. It specifies CASIGERSTDTQYF.

There are many counts of this clonotype. The chain joins TRBV24-1 to TRBJ1-2; D not resolved. The V and J ends lost 7 bases and 6 bases respectively, with 14 bases between them. The germline V gene has CDR1 KGHDR and CDR2 SFDVKD. This CDR3 is 13 amino acids long. The CDR3 sequence is CATRGSRRDGYTF. CDR3 nucleotide sequence: TGTGCCACCAGAGGGTCCCGTAGGGATGGCTACACCTTC.

At least ten counts were recorded for this clonotype. J is TRBJ1-1 and V is TRBV5-1, with D hard to call. The ends were cut back, 2 bases at V and 8 bases at J, with 16 bases in the middle. The CDR3 totals 14 residues. CDR1 and CDR2 (germline): SGHRS, YFSETQ. CDR3 coding DNA: TGCGCCAGCAGCTTAATCGGCGGTGAAGGGGAAGCTTTCTTT. It translates to CASSLIGGEGEAFF.

This clonotype was seen once. This chain uses TRBV7-6 with TRBJ1-1, with TRBD1 identical over 10 bases. There are 17 residues in the CDR3. Germline assignment: CDR1 SGHVS and CDR2 FNYEAQ. Trimming removed 3 bases from V and 1 base from J; junction bases left unmatched: 8. The chain's CDR3 is CASSLSGTGAANTEAFF. Written as DNA, the CDR3 is TGTGCCAGCAGCTTGTCTGGGACAGGGGCCGCGAACACTGAAGCTTTCTTT.

As concerns this clonotype: A read error may produce the germline difference seen at one junction end. V gene TRBV24-1 combines with J gene TRBJ1-2, with D tentatively TRBD1 (5 bases). The germline gives CDR1 KGHDR, CDR2 SFDVKD. The CDR3 spans 13 residues. CDR3 sequence: CTTSEGDDYGYTF. In nucleotides, the CDR3 is TGTACCACCAGCGAAGGGGACGACTATGGCTACACCTTC.

This clonotype was detected once. The V and J genes are TRBV10-3 and TRBJ2-2, with D hard to call. The V gene's germline CDR1 is ENHRY and CDR2 SYGVKD. The CDR3 contains 14 residues. Trimming cost V 6 bases and J 9 bases, with 17 bases left between them. In DNA form, the CDR3 reads TGTGCCATCAGCCGACAAACTCTAAGCCGGGAGCTGTTTTTT. This translates into CAISRQTLSRELFF.

At least ten counts were recorded for this clonotype. The CDR3 here is CASSEEGSSYNSPLHF. DNA for the CDR3: TGTGCCAGCAGTGAAGAGGGGAGCTCCTATAATTCACCCCTCCACTTT. The V and J genes are TRBV25-1 and TRBJ1-6, with D tentatively TRBD1 (5 bases). The V gene lost 2 bases and the J gene lost 0 bases, with 8 bases spanning the gap. The germline CDR1 and CDR2 sequences are MGHDK and SYGVNS. The length of the CDR3 is 16 residues.

This clonotype was counted at least ten times. The chain couples TRBV5-1 to TRBJ1-5; D is ambiguous. The V gene lost 2 bases and the J gene lost 3 bases, with 9 bases spanning the gap. Germline values: CDR1 SGHRS, CDR2 YFSETQ. CDR3 length: 14 residues. CDR3 nucleotides: TGCGCCAGCAGCTTTAATGGCCTCAATCAGCCCCAGCATTTT. This translates into CASSFNGLNQPQHF.

By its share, this clonotype is medium-sized (0.01 to 0.1%). The chain joins TRBV15 to TRBJ2-3; 10 bases map to TRBD2. The V gene's germline CDR1 is LNHNV and CDR2 YYDKDF (reference sequence). The CDR3 spans 14 residues. V trimming: 3 bases; J trimming: 6 bases; junction bases outside the gene matches: 3. Here the CDR3 reads CATSRRTSGDTQYF. DNA of the CDR3: TGTGCCACCAGCAGGAGGACTAGCGGTGATACGCAGTATTTT.

This chain links TRBV15 with TRBJ1-1; D is unclear. The length of the CDR3 is 12 residues. Trimming removed 1 base from V and 8 bases from J, with 8 bases in between. Germline values: CDR1 LNHNV, CDR2 YYDKDF (reference sequence). CDR3 residues: CATSRGGREAFF. The CDR3 nucleotides are TGTGCCACCAGCAGAGGAGGCAGGGAAGCTTTCTTT.

Comments on this clonotype: At one end the junction does not follow the germline gene, possibly because of a read error. The chain is built from TRBV25-1 and TRBJ2-7; unclear D gene. The germline gives CDR1 MGHDK, CDR2 SYGVNS. The CDR3 runs to 14 residues. CDR3 amino acids: CASSLASSSYEQYF. CDR3 nucleotide sequence: TGCGCCAGCAGCTTGGCGTCTAGCTCCTACGAGCAGTACTTC.